The 5 T cell receptor beta chains below come from one sample, sequenced in a study of radiotherapy plus CTLA-4 blockade in lung cancer. Generated by immunoSEQ multiplex PCR, the TCRdb table keeps only in-frame clones and is missing some. The table includes roughly 50,000 clones, about four fifths detected once. The sequencing here drew on peripheral blood, taken from a patient treated with radiotherapy plus ipilimumab. The receptors derive from a human donor with non-small cell lung cancer whose response to radiotherapy plus ipilimumab could not be evaluated.

The chain joins TRBV4-3 to TRBJ2-1, with TRBD2 as a possible D gene (5 bases). The CDR3 length is 15 residues. Germline lookup yields CDR1 LGHNA and CDR2 YSLEER. Trimming removed 0 bases from V and 12 bases from J, with 18 bases in between. CDR3 DNA sequence: TGCGCCAGCAGCCAAGAAGAGGGATCGCCAGGAAGGCAGTTCTTC. This sequence encodes CASSQEEGSPGRQFF.

This clone was detected once. The J gene is TRBJ2-5, the V gene TRBV7-3, with D maybe TRBD1 (5 bases). V shed 5 bases and J shed 3 bases, with 10 bases lying between them. In germline, CDR1 is SGHTA, CDR2 FQGTGA. This CDR3 contains 13 residues. This chain's CDR3 is CASSRRREETQYF. The CDR3 nucleotides are TGTGCCAGCAGCCGCCGCAGGGAAGAGACCCAGTACTTC.

The chain links TRBV6-5 to TRBJ2-7; D is possibly TRBD1 (6 bases). The CDR3 extends over 15 amino acids. V shed 4 bases and J shed 0 bases, with 13 bases lying between them. From germline, CDR1 is MNHEY and CDR2 SVGAGI. For the CDR3, the DNA is TGTGCCAGCAGTTCCCCAGGACAGAACTCCTACGAGCAGTACTTC. Translation gives CASSSPGQNSYEQYF.

The chain is built from TRBV11-2 and TRBJ2-1, with 7 bases fitting TRBD1. Per germline, CDR1 SGHAT and CDR2 FQNNGV. After removal of 4 bases from V and 10 bases from J, the junction contained 7 bases not matched to a gene. The CDR3 loop spans 13 amino acids. The CDR3 DNA is TGTGCCAGCAGCTCGCAGGGGGTCAGCGAGCAGTTCTTC. Residues: CASSSQGVSEQFF.

The V and J genes are TRBV6-5 and TRBJ1-5; D remains ambiguous. Trimming cost V 5 bases and J 10 bases, with 18 bases left between them. The CDR3 covers 14 residues. The germline V gene has CDR1 MNHEY and CDR2 SVGAGI. CDR3: CASSPTVSRGPQHF. The CDR3 coding sequence is TGTGCCAGCAGTCCTACAGTGTCGCGTGGACCCCAGCATTTT.